Listed here are 8 T cell receptor beta chains from one sample, sequenced in a study of T cell responses to AZD1222 COVID-19 vaccine (dated by TCRdb to 2020 to 2023). Library preparation used the immunoSEQ multiplex PCR assay. TCRdb mirrors the immuneACCESS table, restricted to in-frame sequences. Some clones are absent from its copies; in checked studies, under half trace to an unresolved V gene, and the reason for the others is unknown. Within this sample are approximately 160,000 clones, with 94% of them counted one time only. The ten largest clonotypes hold over 4.5% of the sample. Interpreted using the paper, the time point label stands for: about 28 days (+/-7) after the second vaccine dose. Here the sequenced sample was peripheral blood, taken 28 days after the second AZD1222 dose. The receptors stem from an adult who received the AZD1222 COVID-19 vaccine.

The chain combines TRBV6-2 or TRBV6-3 with TRBJ1-5; D remains unclear. Germline CDR1 reads MNHEY; CDR2 reads SVGEGT. The CDR3 contains 13 residues. Between the trimmed V and J ends, which lost 3 bases and 3 bases, there was a span of 6 bases. The chain's CDR3 is CASSYGINQPQHF. In nucleotides, the CDR3 is TGTGCCAGCAGTTATGGGATCAATCAGCCCCAGCATTTT.

Details on this clone: Other DNA sequences in the sample encode the same CDR3. The chain combines TRBV27 with TRBJ1-5, with TRBD1 matching over 8 bases. Germline CDR1 and CDR2: MNHEY and SMNVEV (reference sequence). The trim removed 5 bases at V and 4 bases at J, leaving 4 bases unmatched. The CDR3 spans 14 residues. The CDR3 is CASSPGTGNQPQHF. The CDR3 nucleotides are TGTGCCAGCAGTCCAGGGACAGGTAATCAGCCCCAGCATTTT.

On this clone: The sample holds other DNA sequences that translate to the same CDR3. The gene calls are TRBV28 and TRBJ2-7; no clear D gene. Germline assignment: CDR1 MDHEN and CDR2 SYDVKM. The CDR3 extends over 12 amino acids. With 1 base removed from V and 4 bases from J, the gap between germline ends came to 5 bases. CDR3 DNA sequence: TGTGCCAGCAGTTTATTAGGGTACGAGCAGTACTTC. Translation gives CASSLLGYEQYF.

The chain employs TRBV5-1 and TRBJ2-5; D assignment may be TRBD1 or TRBD2 (5 bases each). The V and J ends lost 3 bases and 3 bases respectively, with 12 bases between them. Germline assignment: CDR1 SGHRS and CDR2 YFSETQ. The CDR3 has 14 residues. CDR3 sequence reads: CASSWGRREETQYF. The CDR3 nucleotides read TGCGCCAGCAGCTGGGGGAGAAGGGAAGAGACCCAGTACTTC.

The gene calls are TRBV24-1 and TRBJ1-4; 10 nucleotides match TRBD1. The CDR3 consists of 15 residues. Trimming at V came to 9 bases and at J to 7 bases, leaving 10 bases not matched to a gene. Per germline, CDR1 KGHDR and CDR2 SFDVKD. The chain's CDR3 is CATQPGQGSGEKLFF. The CDR3 DNA reads as TGTGCCACCCAGCCGGGACAGGGGTCAGGTGAAAAACTGTTTTTT.

The genes are TRBV11-2 and TRBJ1-3; 8 nucleotides agree with TRBD1. Germline lookup yields CDR1 SGHAT and CDR2 FQNNGV. The CDR3 has 16 residues. The trim removed 5 bases at V and 0 bases at J, leaving 6 bases unmatched. The CDR3 region is CASSPRQGNSGNTIYF. The DNA for the CDR3 is TGTGCCAGCAGCCCTCGACAGGGGAACTCTGGAAACACCATATATTTT.

The V call is TRBV5-6, the J call TRBJ2-2; possible D gene TRBD1, 7 bases. V gave up 2 bases and J gave up 4 bases, with 9 bases separating them. The CDR3 is made up of 14 amino acids. Germline-derived CDR1 and CDR2 are SGHDT and YYEEEE. In DNA, the CDR3 is TGTGCCAGCAGCTTTCAGGGGGGCACCGGGGAGCTGTTTTTT. Protein product: CASSFQGGTGELFF. The full variable domain, completed using reference TRBV5-6 and TRBJ2-2, is DAGVTQSPTHLIKTRGQQVTLRCSPKSGHDTVSWYQQALGQGPQFIFQYYEEEERQRGNFPDRFSGHQFPNYSSELNVNALLLGDSALYLCASSFQGGTGELFFGEGSRLTVL.

Comment on this clone: Other DNA sequences in this sample translate to the same CDR3. V and J are TRBV2 and TRBJ2-7; D gene unclear. V lost 1 base and J lost 4, with 2 bases in between. The CDR3 spans 11 residues. Per the germline V gene, CDR1 is SNHLY and CDR2 is FYNNEI. The CDR3 loop is CASSEGYEQYF. As DNA, the CDR3 is TGTGCCAGCAGTGAAGGGTACGAGCAGTACTTC.